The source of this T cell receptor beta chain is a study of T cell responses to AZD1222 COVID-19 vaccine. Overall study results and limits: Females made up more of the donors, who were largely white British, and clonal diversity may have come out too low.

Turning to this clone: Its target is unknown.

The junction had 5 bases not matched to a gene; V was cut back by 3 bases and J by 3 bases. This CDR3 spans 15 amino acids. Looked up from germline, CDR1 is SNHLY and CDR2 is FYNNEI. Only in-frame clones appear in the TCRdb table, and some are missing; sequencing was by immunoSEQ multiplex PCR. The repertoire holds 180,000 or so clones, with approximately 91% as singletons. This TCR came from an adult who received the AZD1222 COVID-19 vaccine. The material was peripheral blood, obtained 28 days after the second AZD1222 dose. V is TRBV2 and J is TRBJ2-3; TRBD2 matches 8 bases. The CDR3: CASSEGTSWTDTQYF. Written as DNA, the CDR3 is TGTGCCAGCAGTGAGGGGACTAGTTGGACAGATACGCAGTATTTT.